This T cell receptor beta chain was obtained from a study of glioma-infiltrating T cells after dendritic cell vaccination. This CDR3 has 15 amino acids. The V gene's germline CDR1 is SGHDT and CDR2 YYEEEE. With 4 bases clipped from V and 7 bases from J, the junction kept 10 bases outside the gene matches. Only in-frame clones appear in the TCRdb table, and some are missing; sequencing was by immunoSEQ multiplex PCR. The table has approximately 91,000 clones, 70% to 90% seen once. The sample's time point: after dendritic cell vaccination, including at tumor progression/relapse. The source material was blood, sampled after dendritic cell vaccination. The TCR comes from a human donor with glioblastoma. The rearrangement uses TRBV5-6 and TRBJ1-4; 7 positions match TRBD1. Here the CDR3 reads CASSLPGQRFEKLFF. The CDR3 nucleotides read TGTGCCAGCAGCCTACCGGGACAGAGATTTGAAAAACTGTTTTTT.